This T cell receptor (beta chain) is from a study of beta chain features in type 1 diabetes. Study overall: Investigators examined 107,917,701 sorted cells across all samples.

One heparinised draw, averaging about 110 mL, was taken per donor. This CDR3 region has 14 residues. Per the germline V gene, CDR1 is SGHTA and CDR2 is FQGNSA. V was trimmed by 1 base and J by 2 bases, leaving 7 bases between them. Isolated RNA was reverse transcribed in full, so expressed TCRB transcripts were sequenced. Generated by immunoSEQ multiplex PCR, the TCRdb table keeps only in-frame clones and is missing some. This sample has fewer than 300,000 clones, with 20% found just once. This clone came up a few times. The antigen is unknown. Study results and limitations: The VDJ junctions of type 1 diabetes patients carried fewer insertions and more deletions. Among patients with Type 1 diabetes, TCRB CDR3s were moderately but significantly shorter in every one of the four CD4+ subsets. Resolution of whether HLA type affects TCRB rearrangement was not achieved here.

The clonotype comes from a woman in her thirties or forties with type 1 diabetes. The chain combines TRBV7-2 with TRBJ2-3; D gene unclear. The material sequenced was naive CD4+ T cells from blood. The CDR3 DNA follows: TGTGCCAGCAGCTTAGTCGAGTACACAGATACGCAGTATTTT. The encoded protein is CASSLVEYTDTQYF.